This section outlines one T cell receptor beta chain sequence together with its context. This entry is derived from a study of shared clonotypes between healthy human individuals. Splitting of CD4+ cells produced CD45RA+ naive and CD45RA-negative memory subsets. V was trimmed by 6 bases and J by 1 base, leaving 14 bases between them. From germline, CDR1 is SQVTM and CDR2 ANQGSEA. This CDR3 region has 14 residues. Measured with immunoSEQ multiplex PCR; TCRdb has only the in-frame clones, and not every one. The sample lists about 2.4 million clones, around 90% seen once, with 0.14% in the top ten. Sequencing was done on a sample of naive CD4+ T cells sorted from blood. Specified subset: CD45RA+ positively selected. The V gene is TRBV29-1, the J gene TRBJ2-3; D not resolved. The receptor was isolated from a young man in good health. Here the CDR3 reads CSVLRSPGTDTQYF. In nucleotides, the CDR3 is TGCAGCGTCCTGCGCAGCCCGGGCACAGATACGCAGTATTTT.